The next 3 T cell receptor beta chains were all read from a single sample in a study of response to subunit inactivated influenza vaccine. TCRdb passed the RT-PCR reads through MiXCR, listing each CDR3 protein once. Among under 500,000 distinct CDR3 sequences, about 10% were seen once, and the ten largest hold approximately 12%. The specimen comprised PBMCs from blood, sampled roughly 6 weeks after vaccination. The receptors stem from a man aged 45-60 years who received an inactivated influenza vaccine.

The table lists this clonotype with many counts. This chain links TRBV4-2 with TRBJ1-5; D ambiguous. Germline assignment: CDR1 LGHNA and CDR2 YNFKEQ. Between the trimmed V and J ends, which lost 3 bases and 9 bases, there was a span of 18 bases. The CDR3 length is 15 residues. The CDR3 nucleotides are TGTGCCAGCAGCCAGGAGACCGGGCAGTTAGGGCCCCAGCATTTT. This codes for CASSQETGQLGPQHF.

The chain carries TRBV11-2 and TRBJ2-5, with no clear D. Germline-derived CDR1 and CDR2 are SGHAT and FQNNGV. V shed 1 base and J shed 5 bases, with 14 bases lying between them. The CDR3 extends over 15 amino acids. CDR3 residues: CASSLGLAEVETQYF. CDR3 DNA: TGTGCCAGCAGCTTAGGGTTAGCCGAGGTGGAGACCCAGTACTTC.

The chain employs TRBV29-1 and TRBJ2-1; D possibly matches TRBD1 or TRBD2 (5 bases each). This CDR3 is built from 17 residues. Germline V CDR1 and CDR2: SQVTM, ANQGSEA. With 6 bases removed from V and 6 bases from J, the gap between germline ends came to 27 bases. CDR3: CSVDTFRPENGGNEQFF. CDR3 nucleotides: TGCAGCGTAGATACCTTCCGGCCAGAAAATGGGGGCAATGAGCAGTTCTTC.